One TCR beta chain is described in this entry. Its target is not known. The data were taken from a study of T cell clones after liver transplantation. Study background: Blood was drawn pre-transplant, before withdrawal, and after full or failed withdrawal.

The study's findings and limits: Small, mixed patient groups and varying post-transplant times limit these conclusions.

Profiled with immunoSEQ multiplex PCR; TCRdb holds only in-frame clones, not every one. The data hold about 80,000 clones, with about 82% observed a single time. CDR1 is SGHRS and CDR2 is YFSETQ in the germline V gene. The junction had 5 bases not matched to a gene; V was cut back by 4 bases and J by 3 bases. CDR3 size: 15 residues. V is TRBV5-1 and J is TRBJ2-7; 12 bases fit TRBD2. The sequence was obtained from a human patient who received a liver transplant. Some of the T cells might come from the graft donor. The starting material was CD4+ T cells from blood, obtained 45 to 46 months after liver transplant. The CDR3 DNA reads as TGCGCCAGCAGCCCGACTAGCGGGAGCTTCTACGAGCAGTACTTC. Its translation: CASSPTSGSFYEQYF. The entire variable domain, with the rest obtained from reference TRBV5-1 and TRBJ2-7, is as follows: KAGVTQTPRYLIKTRGQQVTLSCSPISGHRSVSWYQQTPGQGLQFLFEYFSETQRNKGNFPGRFSGRQFSNSRSEMNVSTLELGDSALYLCASSPTSGSFYEQYFGPGTRLTVT.